Following are 19 T cell receptor beta chains from one sample sequenced in a study of breast tumors, draining lymph nodes, adjacent tissues. Using its own MiXCR run on the multiplex PCR reads, TCRdb lists one record per CDR3 protein. The sample includes some 100,000 distinct CDR3 sequences, approximately 21% of them seen just once. Samples came from axillary lymph nodes draining the breast cancer. The sample comprised axillary lymph node tissue. Receptors were obtained from a female donor with breast cancer. Some clones in this sample may be carry-over from other donors' samples.

This clonotype was seen at least ten times. The chain's CDR3 is CASSQGTYGYTF. Here the CDR3 DNA reads TGTGCCAGCAGTCAAGGGACATATGGCTACACCTTC. This chain uses TRBV25-1 with TRBJ1-2, with a tentative D call TRBD1 (6 bases). Germline values: CDR1 MGHDK, CDR2 SYGVNS. The CDR3 is 12 amino acids. V lost 5 bases and J 5 bases, leaving 9 bases between the germline ends.

In its sample, this clonotype was seen many times. The chain links TRBV20-1 to TRBJ2-1; D is possibly TRBD1 (6 bases). V was pared by 3 bases and J by 1 base, with 7 bases between. The CDR3 totals 13 residues. Germline CDR1 DFQATT, CDR2 SNEGSKA (reference sequence). The CDR3: CSASRGSYNEQFF. The CDR3 DNA sequence: TGCAGTGCTAGCAGGGGTTCCTACAATGAGCAGTTCTTC.

This clonotype showed up many times. The chain couples TRBV7-3 to TRBJ2-3; D call uncertain. Germline values: CDR1 SGHTA, CDR2 FQGTGA. V was trimmed by 5 bases and J by 4 bases, leaving 10 bases between them. This CDR3 spans 13 amino acids. CDR3 loop: CASSPRSPDTQYF. CDR3 nucleotide sequence: TGTGCCAGCAGCCCCCGGAGTCCAGATACGCAGTATTTT. The whole variable domain, remainder taken from reference TRBV7-3 and TRBJ2-3, is GAGVSQTPSNKVTEKGKYVELRCDPISGHTALYWYRQSLGQGPEFLIYFQGTGAADDSGLPNDRFFAVRPEGSVSTLKIQRTERGDSAVYLCASSPRSPDTQYFGPGTRLTVL.

The sample holds many counts of this clonotype. This chain joins TRBV27 and TRBJ1-6; D perhaps matches TRBD1 (6 bases). The CDR3 is 14 residues long. V dropped 7 bases and J dropped 9 bases, with 16 bases sitting between them. Germline assignment: CDR1 MNHEY and CDR2 SMNVEV (reference sequence). CDR3 loop: CASNPTGLRSPLHF. In nucleotides, the CDR3 is TGTGCCAGCAACCCCACAGGGCTTCGTTCACCCCTCCACTTT.

This clonotype was recorded at least ten times. The chain employs TRBV3-1 and TRBJ2-7; 12 nucleotides match TRBD2. CDR3 size: 15 residues. Looked up from germline, CDR1 is LGHDT and CDR2 is YNNKEL (reference sequence). Germline trimming cut 1 base from V and 4 bases from J; bases unmatched to any gene: 2. CDR3 sequence (DNA): TGTGCCAGCAGCCAAGGACTAGCGGGAGTTTACGAGCAGTACTTC. It encodes CASSQGLAGVYEQYF.

In its sample, this clonotype was seen many times. The chain uses TRBV6-5 and TRBJ2-1; 12 positions match TRBD2. Unmatched junction bases numbered 3, after V lost 6 bases and J lost 3 bases. CDR3 length: 15 residues. Germline V gene sequence: CDR1 MNHEY, CDR2 SVGAGI. CDR3 sequence (DNA): TGTGCCAGCAGACCTAGCGGGGGGGGCTACAATGAGCAGTTCTTC. Translating it yields CASRPSGGGYNEQFF.

As for this clonotype: This may come from a read error, since a much larger clone is one base off. The rearrangement links TRBV6-1 to TRBJ2-2, with 10 bases matching TRBD2. Looked up from germline, CDR1 is MNHNS and CDR2 is SASEGT. The CDR3 loop spans 15 amino acids. CDR3 protein: CASVEGASGSGGLFF. DNA for the CDR3: TGTGCCAGCGTCGAAGGGGCTAGCGGGAGTGGGGGGCTGTTTTTT.

The V call is TRBV11-3, the J call TRBJ2-7; no reliable D call. CDR1 is SGHNT and CDR2 is YENEEA in the germline V gene. CDR3 length: 12 amino acids. The chain's CDR3 is CVSSPNGDEQYF. CDR3 nucleotides: TGTGTCAGTAGCCCAAATGGGGACGAGCAGTACTTC.

This clonotype occurred many times. This chain uses TRBV7-9 with TRBJ2-3; 11 bases fit TRBD1. This CDR3 has 14 amino acids. J gave up 9 bases and V 5 bases, and 7 bases lay outside the gene matches. The germline CDR1 and CDR2 sequences are SEHNR and FQNEAQ (reference sequence). The CDR3 region is CASSPGTGGETQYF. The CDR3 nucleotides read TGTGCCAGCAGCCCCGGGACAGGGGGAGAGACGCAGTATTTT.

This clonotype came up many times. The chain couples TRBV11-2 to TRBJ1-3; the D is unclear. The CDR3 length is 16 residues. Trimming shortened V by 0 bases and J by 0 bases, and 9 bases separated the two germline ends. The V gene's germline CDR1 is SGHAT and CDR2 FQNNGV. The CDR3 DNA follows: TGTGCCAGCAGCTTAGAGCTGGGCCACTCTGGAAACACCATATATTTT. This codes for CASSLELGHSGNTIYF.

This sequence joins TRBV28 and TRBJ2-3; 8 nucleotides agree with TRBD1. The CDR3 runs to 14 residues. From germline, CDR1 is MDHEN and CDR2 SYDVKM. The V gene end was trimmed by 3 bases and the J gene end by 3 bases; junction bases not matched to a gene: 2. The CDR3 nucleotides are TGTGCCAGCAGTTTGGGACAGGCTACAGATACGCAGTATTTT. It is translated as CASSLGQATDTQYF.

The genes are TRBV19 and TRBJ1-1, with D hard to call. Germline V gene sequence: CDR1 LNHDA, CDR2 SQIVND (reference sequence). CDR3 size: 15 residues. Trimming left V 5 bases short and J 9 bases short, with 22 bases between. CDR3 residues: CASSPRFTRDVKAFF. CDR3 in DNA: TGTGCCAGTAGTCCCCGGTTTACTCGAGACGTCAAAGCTTTCTTT.

The gene calls are TRBV30 and TRBJ1-2; D unresolved. Germline V CDR1 and CDR2: GTSNPN, SVGIG (reference sequence). V was shortened by 1 base and J by 4 bases, with 16 bases between the two germline ends. This CDR3 is built from 15 residues. DNA for the CDR3: TGTGCCTGGAGTGAAGGGCCCAGACCTAGCTATGGCTACACCTTC. This encodes CAWSEGPRPSYGYTF.

In this sample, this clonotype turned up many times. The genes are TRBV5-1 and TRBJ2-1, with D unresolved. This CDR3 comprises 15 residues. The V end lost 3 bases, the J end lost 7 bases, and 17 bases lay between the germline ends. Germline V lookup: CDR1 SGHRS, CDR2 YFSETQ. The CDR3 loop reads CASSSEPQLRNEQFF. CDR3 in DNA: TGCGCCAGCAGCTCGGAACCACAGCTAAGAAATGAGCAGTTCTTC.

The chain uses TRBV30 and TRBJ2-1; D might be TRBD1 or TRBD2, each matching 5 bases. Trimming took off 6 bases at V and 3 bases at J, with 18 bases between the two ends. The germline CDR1 and CDR2 sequences are GTSNPN and SVGIG (reference sequence). This CDR3 is built from 15 residues. The CDR3 DNA is TGTGCCTGTAAAAGGGACCGCCAGTACTACAATGAGCAGTTCTTC. Protein sequence: CACKRDRQYYNEQFF.

This clonotype appeared many times. The rearrangement uses TRBV19 and TRBJ1-3, with TRBD1 matching 7 bases. The CDR3 is 17 residues long. Per germline, CDR1 LNHDA and CDR2 SQIVND (reference sequence). With V trimmed by 0 bases and J by 0 bases, 5 bases remained unmatched. CDR3 region: CASSIDREGASGNTIYF. In DNA, the CDR3 is TGTGCCAGTAGTATAGATCGGGAGGGGGCCTCTGGAAACACCATATATTTT.

Concerning this clonotype: Just one base apart from a much larger clone, this may be a read error. The V gene is TRBV6-2 or TRBV6-3, the J gene TRBJ2-1; 10 nucleotides align to TRBD1. This CDR3 spans 16 amino acids. Germline V CDR1 and CDR2: MNHEY, SVGEGT. CDR3 DNA: TGTGCCAGCAGTTACCGGGACAGGGGTTCCTACAATGGGCAGTTCTTC. Its translation: CASSYRDRGSYNGQFF.

This clonotype was seen ten or more times. The chain links TRBV19 to TRBJ2-7; D unresolved. Germline CDR1 reads LNHDA; CDR2 reads SQIVND (reference sequence). The CDR3 runs 12 residues. The V end was cut by 3 bases, the J end by 5 bases, with 8 bases between. The CDR3 sequence: CASSMDENEQYF. The CDR3 bases are TGTGCCAGTAGTATGGATGAAAACGAGCAGTACTTC.

This clonotype was observed many times. The chain employs TRBV20-1 and TRBJ2-4, with a possible D match to TRBD1 (6 bases). The CDR3 loop spans 13 amino acids. Germline loops: CDR1 DFQATT, CDR2 SNEGSKA (reference sequence). The V gene lost 3 bases and the J gene lost 5 bases, with 11 bases spanning the gap. This CDR3 is CSASKQGENIQYF. The DNA of the CDR3 is TGCAGTGCTAGTAAACAGGGCGAAAACATTCAGTACTTC.